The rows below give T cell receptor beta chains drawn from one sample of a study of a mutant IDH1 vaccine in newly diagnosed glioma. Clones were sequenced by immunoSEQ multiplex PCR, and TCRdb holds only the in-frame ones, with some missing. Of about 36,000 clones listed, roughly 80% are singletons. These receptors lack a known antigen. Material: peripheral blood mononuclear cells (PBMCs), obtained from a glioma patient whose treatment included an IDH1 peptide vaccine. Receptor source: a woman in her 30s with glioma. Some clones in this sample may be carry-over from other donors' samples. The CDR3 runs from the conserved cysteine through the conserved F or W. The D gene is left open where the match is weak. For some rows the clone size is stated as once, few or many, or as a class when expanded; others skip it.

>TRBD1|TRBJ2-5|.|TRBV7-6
CASSMDRVAETQYF
TGTGCCAGCAGCATGGACAGGGTTGCGGAGACCCAGTACTTC
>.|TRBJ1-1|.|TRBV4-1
CASSQGSVTEAFF
TGCGCCAGCAGCCAAGGGTCCGTTACTGAAGCTTTCTTT
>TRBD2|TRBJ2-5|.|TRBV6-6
CASSFGLADTRGTQYF
TGTGCCAGCAGTTTCGGACTAGCCGACACAAGGGGGACCCAGTACTTC
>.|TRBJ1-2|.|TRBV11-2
CASSHRGRAANYGYTF
TGTGCCAGCAGCCACCGTGGGCGGGCAGCTAACTATGGCTACACCTTC
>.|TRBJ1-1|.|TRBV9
CASSVGGGMMNTEAFF
TGTGCCAGCAGCGTAGGCGGGGGGATGATGAACACTGAAGCTTTCTTT
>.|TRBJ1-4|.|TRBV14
CASSRETVGKLFF
TGTGCCAGCAGCCGAGAGACTGTTGGAAAACTGTTTTTT
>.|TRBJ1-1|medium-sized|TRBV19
CASSAGVGAEAFF
TGTGCCAGTAGTGCTGGAGTGGGGGCTGAAGCTTTCTTT
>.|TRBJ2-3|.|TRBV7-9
CASEGVVTQYF
TGTGCCAGCGAGGGGGTCGTTACGCAGTATTTT
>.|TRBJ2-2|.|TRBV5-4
CASSLRRGGTGELFF
TGTGCCAGCAGCTTAAGAAGGGGAGGCACCGGGGAGCTGTTTTTT
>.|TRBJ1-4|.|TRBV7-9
CASSLLEGNEKLFF
TGTGCCAGCAGCCTACTTGAGGGGAATGAAAAACTGTTTTTT
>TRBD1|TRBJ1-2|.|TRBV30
CAWSVNRGLYGYTF
TGTGCCTGGAGTGTAAACAGGGGGCTCTATGGCTACACCTTC
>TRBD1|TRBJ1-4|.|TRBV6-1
CASSAWDSNLATNEKLFF
TGTGCCAGCAGTGCCTGGGACAGCAACCTCGCAACTAATGAAAAACTGTTTTTT
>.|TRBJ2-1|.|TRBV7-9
CASTQAGDEQFF
TGTGCCAGCACCCAGGCGGGCGATGAGCAGTTCTTC
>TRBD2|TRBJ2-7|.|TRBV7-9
CASSLGLAGDLSYEQYF
TGTGCCAGCAGCTTGGGACTAGCGGGAGACCTCTCCTACGAGCAGTACTTC
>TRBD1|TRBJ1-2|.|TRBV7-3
CASSPDRGYGYTF
TGTGCCAGCAGCCCTGACAGGGGATATGGCTACACCTTC
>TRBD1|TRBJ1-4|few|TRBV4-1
CASSQNRGWEKLFF
TGCGCCAGCAGCCAAAACAGGGGGTGGGAAAAACTGTTTTTT
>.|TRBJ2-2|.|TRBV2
CASSDRRGGELFF
TGTGCCAGCAGTGACAGAAGAGGCGGGGAGCTGTTTTTT
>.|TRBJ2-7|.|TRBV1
CTSSQDRPLAGELDEQYF
TGCACCAGCAGCCAAGATCGACCCCTAGCGGGAGAGTTGGACGAGCAGTACTTC
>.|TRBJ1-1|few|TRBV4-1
CASSQGANTEAFF
TGCGCCAGCAGCCAGGGGGCCAACACTGAAGCTTTCTTT
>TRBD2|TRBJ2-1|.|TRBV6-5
CASSTRTSSYNEQFF
TGTGCCAGCAGTACCCGGACTAGCTCCTACAATGAGCAGTTCTTC
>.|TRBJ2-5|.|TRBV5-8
CASSPGGGSVETQYF
TGTGCCAGCAGCCCGGGAGGGGGCTCTGTGGAGACCCAGTACTTC
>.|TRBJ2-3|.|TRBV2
CASRAADTQYF
TGTGCCAGCAGGGCGGCAGATACGCAGTATTTT
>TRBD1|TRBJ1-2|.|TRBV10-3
CAISVGTGLFSYGYTF
TGTGCCATCAGTGTAGGGACAGGCCTTTTTAGCTATGGCTACACCTTC
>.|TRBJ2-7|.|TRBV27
CASSHGRNYEQYF
TGTGCCAGCAGTCATGGACGGAATTACGAGCAGTACTTC
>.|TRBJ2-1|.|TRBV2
CASSGDFNEQFF
TGTGCCAGCAGTGGGGACTTCAATGAGCAGTTCTTC
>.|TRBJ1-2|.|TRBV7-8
CASSLGEGVLRGYTF
TGTGCCAGCAGCTTAGGGGAAGGGGTCCTTAGGGGCTACACCTTC
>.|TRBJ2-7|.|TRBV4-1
CASSQVSRETYEQYF
TGCGCCAGCAGCCAAGTGTCGCGGGAAACCTACGAGCAGTACTTC
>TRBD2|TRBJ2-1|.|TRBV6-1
CASSDSGLAGRNEQFF
TGTGCCAGCAGTGATTCGGGCCTAGCGGGCCGCAATGAGCAGTTCTTC
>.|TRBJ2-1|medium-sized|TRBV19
CASSIASQQFF
TGTGCCAGTAGTATCGCCTCTCAGCAGTTCTTC
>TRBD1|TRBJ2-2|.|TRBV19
CASSHRTGTRTGELFF
TGTGCCAGTAGCCACCGGACAGGGACGAGGACCGGGGAGCTGTTTTTT
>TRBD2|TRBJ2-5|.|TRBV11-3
CASSLDRASGETQYF
TGTGCCAGCAGCTTAGATCGAGCTAGCGGGGAGACCCAGTACTTC
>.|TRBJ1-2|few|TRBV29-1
CSVEGTSNYGYTF
TGCAGCGTTGAAGGTACATCCAACTATGGCTACACCTTC
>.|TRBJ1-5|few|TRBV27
CASSVTGAQPQHF
TGTGCCAGCAGCGTGACGGGGGCTCAGCCCCAGCATTTT
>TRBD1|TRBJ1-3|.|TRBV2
CASRGTGLFASGNTIYF
TGTGCCAGCAGAGGGACAGGGTTATTCGCCTCTGGAAACACCATATATTTT
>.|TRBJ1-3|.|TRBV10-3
CAISESGAGNTIYF
TGTGCCATCAGTGAGTCTGGGGCCGGAAACACCATATATTTT
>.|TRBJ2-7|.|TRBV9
CASSPSDRVEQYF
TGTGCCAGCAGCCCCTCGGACAGAGTCGAGCAGTACTTC
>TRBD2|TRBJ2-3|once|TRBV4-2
CASSPASGRVTDTQYF
TGTGCCAGCAGCCCAGCCAGCGGGAGGGTAACAGATACGCAGTATTTT
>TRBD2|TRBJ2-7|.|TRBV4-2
CASSPTRGGSSYEQYF
TGTGCCAGCAGCCCGACCCGGGGCGGGAGTTCCTACGAGCAGTACTTC
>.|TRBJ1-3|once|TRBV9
CASSLSDGSGNTIYF
TGTGCCAGCAGCCTATCTGACGGCTCTGGAAACACCATATATTTT
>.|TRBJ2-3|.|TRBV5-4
CASSLERTASTDTQYF
TGTGCCAGCAGCTTGGAGCGGACAGCTAGCACAGATACGCAGTATTTT
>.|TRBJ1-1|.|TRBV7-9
CASSLARNTEAFF
TGTGCCAGCAGCTTAGCTCGGAACACTGAAGCTTTCTTT
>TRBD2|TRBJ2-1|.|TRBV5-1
CASSARGLAGGKNEQFF
TGCGCCAGCAGCGCTCGAGGACTAGCGGGAGGTAAGAATGAGCAGTTCTTC
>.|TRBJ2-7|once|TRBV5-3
CARSSDYRLGEQYF
TGTGCCAGAAGCTCGGACTATAGGTTAGGCGAGCAGTACTTC
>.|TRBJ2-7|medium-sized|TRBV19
CASSPGSGGIISYEQYF
TGTGCCAGTAGTCCGGGCTCGGGCGGGATCATCTCCTACGAGCAGTACTTC
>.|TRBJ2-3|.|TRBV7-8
CASNQEFDTQYF
TGTGCCAGCAATCAGGAGTTTGATACGCAGTATTTT
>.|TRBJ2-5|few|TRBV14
CASSQGARSETQYF
TGTGCCAGCAGCCAAGGGGCTAGATCTGAGACCCAGTACTTC